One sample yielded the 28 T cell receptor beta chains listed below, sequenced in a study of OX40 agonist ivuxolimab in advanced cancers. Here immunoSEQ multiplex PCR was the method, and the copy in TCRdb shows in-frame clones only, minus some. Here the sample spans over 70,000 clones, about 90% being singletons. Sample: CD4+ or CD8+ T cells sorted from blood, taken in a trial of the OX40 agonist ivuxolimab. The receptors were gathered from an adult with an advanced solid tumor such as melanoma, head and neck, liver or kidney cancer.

This chain's CDR3 is CASSRQGGDEQYF. CDR3 sequence (DNA): TGTGCCAGCAGTAGACAGGGCGGCGACGAGCAGTACTTC. The rearrangement links TRBV2 to TRBJ2-7; TRBD1 aligns across 7 bases. V shed 5 bases and J 5 bases; nucleotides not matched to a gene: 6. This CDR3 has 13 amino acids. CDR1 is SNHLY, CDR2 FYNNEI, per germline.

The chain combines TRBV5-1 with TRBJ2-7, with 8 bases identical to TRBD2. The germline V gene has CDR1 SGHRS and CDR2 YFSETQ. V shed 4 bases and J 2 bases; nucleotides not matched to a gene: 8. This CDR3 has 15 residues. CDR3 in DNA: TGCGCCAGCAGCCCCGGGACTAGTAAGACCTACGAGCAGTACTTC. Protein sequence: CASSPGTSKTYEQYF.

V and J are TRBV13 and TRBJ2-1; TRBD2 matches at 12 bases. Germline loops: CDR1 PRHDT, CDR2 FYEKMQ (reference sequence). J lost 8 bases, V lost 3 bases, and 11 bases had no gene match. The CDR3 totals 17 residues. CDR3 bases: TGTGCCAGCAGCTTGGTCGGACTAGCGGGAACGGTTGATGAGCAGTTCTTC. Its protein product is CASSLVGLAGTVDEQFF. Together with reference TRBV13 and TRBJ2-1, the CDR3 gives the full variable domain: AAGVIQSPRHLIKEKRETATLKCYPIPRHDTVYWYQQGPGQDPQFLISFYEKMQSDKGSIPDRFSAQQFSDYHSELNMSSLELGDSALYFCASSLVGLAGTVDEQFFGPGTRLTVL.

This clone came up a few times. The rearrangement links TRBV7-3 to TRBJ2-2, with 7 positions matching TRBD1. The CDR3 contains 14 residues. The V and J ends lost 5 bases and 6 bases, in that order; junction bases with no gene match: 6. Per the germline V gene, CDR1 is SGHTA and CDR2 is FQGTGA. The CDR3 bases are TGTGCCAGCAGCGCCGGACAGGTGCCCGGGGAGCTGTTTTTT. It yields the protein CASSAGQVPGELFF.

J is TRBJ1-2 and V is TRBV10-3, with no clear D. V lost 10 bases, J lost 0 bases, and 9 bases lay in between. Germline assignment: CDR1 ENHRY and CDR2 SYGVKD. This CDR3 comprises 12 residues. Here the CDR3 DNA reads TGTGCCACCGGGCGTACTAACTATGGCTACACCTTC. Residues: CATGRTNYGYTF.

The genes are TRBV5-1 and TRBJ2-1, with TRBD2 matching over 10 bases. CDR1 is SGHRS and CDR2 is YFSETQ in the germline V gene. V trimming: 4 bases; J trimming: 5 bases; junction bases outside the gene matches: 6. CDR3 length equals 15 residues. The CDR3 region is CASSPLAGANNEQFF. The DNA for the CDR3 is TGCGCCAGCAGCCCCCTAGCGGGAGCCAACAATGAGCAGTTCTTC.

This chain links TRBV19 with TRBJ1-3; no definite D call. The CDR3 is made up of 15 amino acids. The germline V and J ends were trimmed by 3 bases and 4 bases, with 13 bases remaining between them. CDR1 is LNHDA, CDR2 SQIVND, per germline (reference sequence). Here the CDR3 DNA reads TGTGCCAGTAGTATTTGGCATAGGGCGGGAAACACCATATATTTT. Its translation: CASSIWHRAGNTIYF.

This chain's CDR3 is CASSYSTGRGGPQHF. The CDR3 DNA reads as TGTGCCAGCAGTTACTCGACGGGCAGGGGAGGGCCCCAGCATTTT. The chain uses TRBV6-6 and TRBJ1-5; the D gene is possibly TRBD1 (6 bases). Germline V gives CDR1 MNHNY, CDR2 SVGAGI (reference sequence). The length of the CDR3 is 15 residues. V shed 0 bases and J shed 9 bases, with 15 bases lying between them.

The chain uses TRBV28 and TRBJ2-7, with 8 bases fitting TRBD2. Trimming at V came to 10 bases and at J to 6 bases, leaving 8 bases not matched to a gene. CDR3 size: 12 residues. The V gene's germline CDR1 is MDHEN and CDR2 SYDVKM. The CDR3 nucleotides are TGTGCCAACCGGGGGGGACGACCCGAGCAGTACTTC. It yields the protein CANRGGRPEQYF. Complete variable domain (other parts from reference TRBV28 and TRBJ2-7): DVKVTQSSRYLVKRTGEKVFLECVQDMDHENMFWYRQDPGLGLRLIYFSYDVKMKEKGDIPEGYSVSREKKERFSLILESASTNQTSMYLCANRGGRPEQYFGPGTRLTVT.

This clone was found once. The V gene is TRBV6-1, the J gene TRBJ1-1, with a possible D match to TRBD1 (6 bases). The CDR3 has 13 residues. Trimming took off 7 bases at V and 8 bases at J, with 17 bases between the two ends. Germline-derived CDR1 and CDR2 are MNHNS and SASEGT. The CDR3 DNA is TGTGCCAGCAAGGGACAACCCCTCAACGAAGCTTTCTTT. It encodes CASKGQPLNEAFF.

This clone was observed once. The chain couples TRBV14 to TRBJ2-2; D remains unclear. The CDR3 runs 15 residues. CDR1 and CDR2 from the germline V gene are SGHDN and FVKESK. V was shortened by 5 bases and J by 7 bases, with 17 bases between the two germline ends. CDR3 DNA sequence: TGTGCCAGCAGCATCGACCGGATCAGTGTCGGGGAGCTGTTTTTT. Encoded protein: CASSIDRISVGELFF.

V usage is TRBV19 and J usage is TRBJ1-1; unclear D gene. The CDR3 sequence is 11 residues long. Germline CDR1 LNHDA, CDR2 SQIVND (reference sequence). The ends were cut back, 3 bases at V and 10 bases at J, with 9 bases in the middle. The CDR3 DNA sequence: TGTGCCAGTAGTATTGAGTATGGAGCTTTCTTT. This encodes CASSIEYGAFF.

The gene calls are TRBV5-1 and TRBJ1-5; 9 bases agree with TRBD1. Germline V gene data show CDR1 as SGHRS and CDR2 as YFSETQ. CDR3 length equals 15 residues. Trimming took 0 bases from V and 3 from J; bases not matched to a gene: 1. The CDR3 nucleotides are TGCGCCAGCAGCTTGGGGGACAGGGACAATCAGCCCCAGCATTTT. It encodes CASSLGDRDNQPQHF.

In nucleotides, the CDR3 is TGTGCTACTGGAGCGGGGGGAGGCACAGATACGCAGTATTTT. Protein sequence: CATGAGGGTDTQYF. This chain uses TRBV12-5 with TRBJ2-3, with 9 bases lining up with TRBD2. The CDR3 is 14 residues long. Unmatched junction bases numbered 6, after V lost 10 bases and J lost 1 base. Germline V gene data show CDR1 as LGHNT and CDR2 as FRNRAP.

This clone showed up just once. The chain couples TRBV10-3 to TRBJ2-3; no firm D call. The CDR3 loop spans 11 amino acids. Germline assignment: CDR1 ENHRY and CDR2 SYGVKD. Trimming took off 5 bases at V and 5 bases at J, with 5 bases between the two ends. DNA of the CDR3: TGTGCCATCAGTCTTGGAGATACGCAGTATTTT. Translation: CAISLGDTQYF.

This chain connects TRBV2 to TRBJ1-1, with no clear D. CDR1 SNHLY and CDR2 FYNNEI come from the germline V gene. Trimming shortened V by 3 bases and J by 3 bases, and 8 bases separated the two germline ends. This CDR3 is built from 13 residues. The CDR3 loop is CASSDAEDTEAFF. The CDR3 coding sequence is TGTGCCAGCAGTGATGCGGAGGACACTGAAGCTTTCTTT.

CDR3 DNA: TGTGCCAGTAGTATATTTCGGAGAACTCCGGATCCCGGGGAGCTGTTTTTT. This sequence encodes CASSIFRRTPDPGELFF. The rearrangement joins TRBV19 to TRBJ2-2; D unclear. Trimming took off 2 bases at V and 6 bases at J, with 19 bases between the two ends. Germline CDR1 and CDR2: LNHDA and SQIVND (reference sequence). This CDR3 is 17 amino acids long.

The CDR3 protein is CASSGRGGQETQYF. For the CDR3, the DNA is TGTGCCAGCAGCGGGAGGGGGGGCCAAGAGACCCAGTACTTC. The chain uses TRBV5-5 and TRBJ2-5; possible D gene TRBD2, 7 bases. V lost 4 bases to trimming and J lost 1 base, with 11 bases between them. This CDR3 is 14 amino acids long. Germline CDR1 is SGHKS and CDR2 is YYEKEE (reference sequence).

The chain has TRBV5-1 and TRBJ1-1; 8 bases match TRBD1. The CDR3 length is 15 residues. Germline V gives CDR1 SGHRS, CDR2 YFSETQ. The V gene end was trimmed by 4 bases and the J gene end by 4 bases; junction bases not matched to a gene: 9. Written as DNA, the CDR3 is TGCGCCAGCAGCGCTGACGGACAGGGAAGCACTGAAGCTTTCTTT. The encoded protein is CASSADGQGSTEAFF.

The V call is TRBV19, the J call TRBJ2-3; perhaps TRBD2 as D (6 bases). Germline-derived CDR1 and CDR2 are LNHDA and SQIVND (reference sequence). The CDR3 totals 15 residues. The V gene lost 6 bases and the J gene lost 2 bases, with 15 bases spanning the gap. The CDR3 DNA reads TGTGCCAGTAGCCTCCTCGGGACTCCCACAGATACGCAGTATTTT. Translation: CASSLLGTPTDTQYF.

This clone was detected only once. CDR3 bases: TGTGCCAGCAGTCTGGACAGGGTTAACACCGGGGAGCTGTTTTTT. Its protein is CASSLDRVNTGELFF. The V gene is TRBV6-5, the J gene TRBJ2-2; 8 nucleotides align to TRBD1. Germline-derived CDR1 and CDR2 are MNHEY and SVGAGI. Trimming removed 5 bases from V and 2 bases from J; junction bases left unmatched: 4. CDR3 length equals 15 residues.

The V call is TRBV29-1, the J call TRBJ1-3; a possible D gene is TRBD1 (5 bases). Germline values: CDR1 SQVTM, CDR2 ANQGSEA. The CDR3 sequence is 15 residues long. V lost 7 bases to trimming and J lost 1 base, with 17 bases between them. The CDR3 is CSANGRQGSGNTIYF. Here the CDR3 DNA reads TGCAGCGCGAATGGACGGCAGGGTTCTGGAAACACCATATATTTT.

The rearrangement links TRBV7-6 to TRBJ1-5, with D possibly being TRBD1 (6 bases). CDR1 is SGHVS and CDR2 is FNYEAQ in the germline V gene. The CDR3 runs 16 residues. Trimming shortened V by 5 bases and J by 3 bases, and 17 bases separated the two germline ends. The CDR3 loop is CASSPKGGVINQPQHF. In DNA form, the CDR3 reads TGTGCCAGCAGCCCAAAGGGGGGGGTTATCAATCAGCCCCAGCATTTT.

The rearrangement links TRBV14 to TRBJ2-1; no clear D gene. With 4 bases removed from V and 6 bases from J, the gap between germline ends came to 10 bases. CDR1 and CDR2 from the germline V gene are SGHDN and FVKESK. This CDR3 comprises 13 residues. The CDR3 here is CASSPSAINEQFF. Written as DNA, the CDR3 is TGTGCCAGCAGCCCTTCGGCTATCAATGAGCAGTTCTTC. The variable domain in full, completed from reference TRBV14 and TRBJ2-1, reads EAGVTQFPSHSVIEKGQTVTLRCDPISGHDNLYWYRRVMGKEIKFLLHFVKESKQDESGMPNNRFLAERTGGTYSTLKVQPAELEDSGVYFCASSPSAINEQFFGPGTRLTVL.

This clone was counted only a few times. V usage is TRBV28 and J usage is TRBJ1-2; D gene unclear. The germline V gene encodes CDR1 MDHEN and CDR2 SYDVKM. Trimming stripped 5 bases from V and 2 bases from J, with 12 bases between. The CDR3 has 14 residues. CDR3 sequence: CASSVVGKNYGYTF. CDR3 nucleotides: TGTGCCAGCAGTGTAGTAGGGAAGAACTATGGCTACACCTTC.

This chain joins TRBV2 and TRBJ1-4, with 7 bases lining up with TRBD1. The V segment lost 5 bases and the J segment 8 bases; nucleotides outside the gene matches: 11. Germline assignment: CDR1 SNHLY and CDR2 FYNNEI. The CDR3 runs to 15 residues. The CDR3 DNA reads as TGTGCCAGCAGTTTAAGACAGGGTAAAGAAGAAAAACTGTTTTTT. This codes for CASSLRQGKEEKLFF.

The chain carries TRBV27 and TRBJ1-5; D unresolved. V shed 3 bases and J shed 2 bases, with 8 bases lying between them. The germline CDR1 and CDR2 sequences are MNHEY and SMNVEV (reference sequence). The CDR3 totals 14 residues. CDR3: CASSFYGGNQPQHF. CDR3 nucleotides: TGTGCCAGCAGTTTCTACGGGGGCAATCAGCCCCAGCATTTT.

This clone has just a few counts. CDR3: CASGGFYNEQFF. The CDR3 bases are TGTGCCAGTGGGGGGTTCTACAATGAGCAGTTCTTC. The rearrangement joins TRBV19 to TRBJ2-1; possibly TRBD2 for D (6 bases). The CDR3 is 12 amino acids. Trimming took off 8 bases at V and 3 bases at J, with 8 bases between the two ends. CDR1 is LNHDA, CDR2 SQIVND, per germline (reference sequence).